Here is one T cell receptor (beta chain) with its context. Antigen: not known. Germline V gene lookup returns CDR1 SEHNR and CDR2 FQNEAQ (reference sequence). The CDR3 spans 14 residues. V was trimmed by 2 bases and J by 8 bases, leaving 13 bases between them. For the TCR beta CDR3, multiplex PCR with 32 V and 13 J primers performed the amplification. In TCRdb, the multiplex PCR reads were re-called with MiXCR into one record per CDR3 protein. The table lists tens of thousands of distinct CDR3 sequences, about 30% of them singletons. The data originate from a study of immune heterogeneity within non-small cell lung tumors. Study context: There were a handful of squamous cell carcinomas, roughly 10 non-squamous carcinomas and 1 tumor not otherwise specified.

With approximately 600 ng used per sample, the template was genomic DNA from bulk tumor. Spaced far apart, several biopsies were taken from each primary tumor during surgery. The patients were newly diagnosed with non-small cell lung cancer, had not been treated, and had curative surgery. Samples were obtained from newly diagnosed non-small cell lung cancer patients who were having surgery with curative intent. Broader study findings: Local T-cell clonality tracked local tumor mutational burden; the correlation was moderate but significant (R roughly 0.3). Each patient's tumor sites shared recurring identical dominant CDR3 beta clonotypes, and individual sites also carried their own high-frequency clones.

The chain has TRBV7-9 and TRBJ2-4; D unresolved. The TCR comes from a man aged 40-50 years with non-small cell lung cancer. Sequenced material: lung tumor tissue. CDR3 protein: CASSLISNGDIQYF. CDR3 DNA: TGTGCCAGCAGCTTAATCAGCAATGGAGACATTCAGTACTTC. Drawing the rest from reference TRBV7-9 and TRBJ2-4, the complete variable domain is DTGVSQNPRHKITKRGQNVTFRCDPISEHNRLYWYRQTLGQGPEFLTYFQNEAQLEKSRLLSDRFSAERPKGSFSTLEIQRTEQGDSAMYLCASSLISNGDIQYFGAGTRLSVL.